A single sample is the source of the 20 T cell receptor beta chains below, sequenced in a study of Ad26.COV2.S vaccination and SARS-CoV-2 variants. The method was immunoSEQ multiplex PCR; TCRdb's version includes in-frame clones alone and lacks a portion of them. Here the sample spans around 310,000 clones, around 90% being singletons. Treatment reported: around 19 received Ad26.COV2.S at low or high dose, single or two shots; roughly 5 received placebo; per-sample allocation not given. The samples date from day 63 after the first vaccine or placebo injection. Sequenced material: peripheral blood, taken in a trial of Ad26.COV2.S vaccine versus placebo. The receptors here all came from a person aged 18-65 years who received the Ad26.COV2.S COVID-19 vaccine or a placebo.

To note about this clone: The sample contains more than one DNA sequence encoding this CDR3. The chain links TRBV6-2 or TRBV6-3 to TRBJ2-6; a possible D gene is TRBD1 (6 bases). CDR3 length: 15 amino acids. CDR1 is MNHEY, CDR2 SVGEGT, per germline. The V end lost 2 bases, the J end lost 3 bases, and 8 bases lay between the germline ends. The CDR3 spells CASSYGGSGANVLTF. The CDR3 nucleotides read TGTGCCAGCAGTTACGGGGGCAGTGGGGCCAACGTCCTGACTTTC.

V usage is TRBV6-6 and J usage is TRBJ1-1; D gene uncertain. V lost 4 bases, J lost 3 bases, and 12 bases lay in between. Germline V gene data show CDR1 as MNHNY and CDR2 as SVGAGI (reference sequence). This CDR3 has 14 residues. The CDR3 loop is CASSSDTLYTEAFF. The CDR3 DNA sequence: TGTGCCAGCAGTTCAGACACCCTTTACACTGAAGCTTTCTTT.

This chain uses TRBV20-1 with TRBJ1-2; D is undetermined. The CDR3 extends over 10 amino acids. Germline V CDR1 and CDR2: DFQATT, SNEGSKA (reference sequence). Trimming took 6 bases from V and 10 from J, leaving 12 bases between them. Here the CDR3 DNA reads TGCAGTGCAGCAGCGGACTACTACACCTTC. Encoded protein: CSAAADYYTF.

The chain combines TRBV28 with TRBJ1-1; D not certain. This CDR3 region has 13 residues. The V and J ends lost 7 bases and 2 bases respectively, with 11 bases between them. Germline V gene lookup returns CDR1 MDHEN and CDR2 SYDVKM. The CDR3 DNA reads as TGTGCCAGCATTAACTGGGTAAACACTGAAGCTTTCTTT. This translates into CASINWVNTEAFF.

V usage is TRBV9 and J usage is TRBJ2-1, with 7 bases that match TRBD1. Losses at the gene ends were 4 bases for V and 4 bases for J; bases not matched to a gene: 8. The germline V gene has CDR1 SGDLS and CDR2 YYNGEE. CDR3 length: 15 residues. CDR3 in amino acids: CASSTRTGKYNEQFF. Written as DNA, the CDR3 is TGTGCCAGCAGCACTAGGACAGGTAAGTACAATGAGCAGTTCTTC. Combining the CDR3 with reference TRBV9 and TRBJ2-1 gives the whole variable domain DSGVTQTPKHLITATGQRVTLRCSPRSGDLSVYWYQQSLDQGLQFLIQYYNGEERAKGNILERFSAQQFPDLHSELNLSSLELGDSALYFCASSTRTGKYNEQFFGPGTRLTVL.

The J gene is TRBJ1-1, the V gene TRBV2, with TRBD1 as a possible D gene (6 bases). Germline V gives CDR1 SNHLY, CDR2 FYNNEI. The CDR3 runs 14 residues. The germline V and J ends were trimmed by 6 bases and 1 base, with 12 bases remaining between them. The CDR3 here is CASSLDSANTEAFF. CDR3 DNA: TGTGCCAGCAGCCTGGACAGCGCGAACACTGAAGCTTTCTTT.

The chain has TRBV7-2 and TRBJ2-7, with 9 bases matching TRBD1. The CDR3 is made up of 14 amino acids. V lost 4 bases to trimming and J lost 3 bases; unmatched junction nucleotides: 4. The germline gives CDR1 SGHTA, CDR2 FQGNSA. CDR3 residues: CASSSDRGSYEQYF. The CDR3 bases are TGTGCCAGCAGCTCGGACAGGGGCAGCTACGAGCAGTACTTC.

The CDR3 sequence: CASSRLTFHSTNYGYTF. The CDR3 DNA sequence: TGCGCCAGCAGCCGCCTTACCTTTCACAGCACTAACTATGGCTACACCTTC. The genes are TRBV4-1 and TRBJ1-2, with no clear D. The V gene lost 4 bases and the J gene lost 0 bases, with 18 bases spanning the gap. The germline CDR1 and CDR2 sequences are MGHRA and YSYEKL. This CDR3 contains 17 residues.

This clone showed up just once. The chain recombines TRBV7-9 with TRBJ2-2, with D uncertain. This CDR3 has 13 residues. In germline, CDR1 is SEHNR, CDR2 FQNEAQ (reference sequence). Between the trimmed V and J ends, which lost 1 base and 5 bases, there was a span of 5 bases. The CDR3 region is CASSLEPTGELFF. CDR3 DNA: TGTGCCAGCAGCTTAGAGCCGACCGGGGAGCTGTTTTTT.

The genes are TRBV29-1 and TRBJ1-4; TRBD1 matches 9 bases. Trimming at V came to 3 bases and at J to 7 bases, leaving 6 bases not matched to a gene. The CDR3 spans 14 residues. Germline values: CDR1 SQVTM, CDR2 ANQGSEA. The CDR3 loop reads CSVDPGQGGEKLFF. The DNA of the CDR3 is TGCAGCGTTGACCCGGGACAGGGTGGTGAAAAACTGTTTTTT.

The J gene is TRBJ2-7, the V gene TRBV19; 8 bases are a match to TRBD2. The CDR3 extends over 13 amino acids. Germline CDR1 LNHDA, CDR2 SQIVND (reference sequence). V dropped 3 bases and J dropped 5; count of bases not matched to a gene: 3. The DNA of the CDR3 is TGTGCCAGTAGTATGGGACTAGTCGACGAGCAGTACGTC. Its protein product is CASSMGLVDEQYV.

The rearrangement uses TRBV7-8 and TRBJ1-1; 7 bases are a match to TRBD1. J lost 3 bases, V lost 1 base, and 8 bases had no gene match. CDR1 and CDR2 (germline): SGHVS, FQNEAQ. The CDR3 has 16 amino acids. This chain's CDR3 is CASSLGQGLLYTEAFF. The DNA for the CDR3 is TGTGCCAGCAGCTTAGGACAGGGCCTCCTATACACTGAAGCTTTCTTT.

CDR3 DNA sequence: TGTGCCAGCAGCGAACTATATTCACCCCTCCACTTT. It specifies CASSELYSPLHF. This chain links TRBV27 with TRBJ1-6; no clear D. The CDR3 is made up of 12 amino acids. The V and J ends lost 6 bases and 8 bases respectively, with 8 bases between them. CDR1 is MNHEY and CDR2 is SMNVEV in the germline V gene (reference sequence).

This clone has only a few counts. DNA of the CDR3: TGTGCCAGCAGCGTAGGGGCTAGCGGGTACGAGCAGTACGTC. It is translated as CASSVGASGYEQYV. V and J are TRBV9 and TRBJ2-7; TRBD2 matches 8 bases. The CDR3 contains 14 residues. V lost 0 bases, J lost 4 bases, and 3 bases stayed unmatched. Germline V gene lookup returns CDR1 SGDLS and CDR2 YYNGEE.

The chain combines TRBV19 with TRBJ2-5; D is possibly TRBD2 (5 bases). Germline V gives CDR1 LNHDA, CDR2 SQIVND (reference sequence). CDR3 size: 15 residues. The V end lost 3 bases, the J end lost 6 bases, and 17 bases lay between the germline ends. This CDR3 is CASSIRLSEGKTQYF. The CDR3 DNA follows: TGTGCCAGTAGTATCCGGCTAAGTGAGGGAAAGACCCAGTACTTC.

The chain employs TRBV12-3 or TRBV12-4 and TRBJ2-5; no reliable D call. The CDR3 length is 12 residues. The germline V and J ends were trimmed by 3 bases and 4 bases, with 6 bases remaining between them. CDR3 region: CASSFRAETQYF. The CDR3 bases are TGTGCCAGCAGTTTTCGTGCAGAGACCCAGTACTTC.

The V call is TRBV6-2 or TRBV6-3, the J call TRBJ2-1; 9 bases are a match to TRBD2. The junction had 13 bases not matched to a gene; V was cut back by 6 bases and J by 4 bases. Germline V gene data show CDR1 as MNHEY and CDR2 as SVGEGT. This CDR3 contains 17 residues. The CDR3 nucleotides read TGTGCCAGCAGCTCCTATTATAGCGGGGGCCCTTACAATGAGCAGTTCTTC. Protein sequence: CASSSYYSGGPYNEQFF.

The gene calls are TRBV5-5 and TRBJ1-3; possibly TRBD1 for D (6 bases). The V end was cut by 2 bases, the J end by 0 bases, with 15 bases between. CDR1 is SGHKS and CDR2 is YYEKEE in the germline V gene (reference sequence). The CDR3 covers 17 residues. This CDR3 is CASSFRQGPASGNTIYF. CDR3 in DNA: TGTGCCAGCAGCTTCCGGCAGGGGCCGGCCTCTGGAAACACCATATATTTT.

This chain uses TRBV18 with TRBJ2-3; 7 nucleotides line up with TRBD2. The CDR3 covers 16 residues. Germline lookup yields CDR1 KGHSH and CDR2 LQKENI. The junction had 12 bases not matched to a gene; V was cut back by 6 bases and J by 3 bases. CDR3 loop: CASSLYGGAGTDTQYF. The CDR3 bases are TGTGCCAGCTCCCTCTACGGGGGAGCGGGGACAGATACGCAGTATTTT.

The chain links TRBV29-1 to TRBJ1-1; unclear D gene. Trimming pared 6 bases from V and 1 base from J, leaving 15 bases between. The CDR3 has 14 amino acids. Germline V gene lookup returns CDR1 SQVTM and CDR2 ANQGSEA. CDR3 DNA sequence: TGCAGCGTCGACGACGTGCAGACGAACACTGAAGCTTTCTTT. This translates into CSVDDVQTNTEAFF.